These T cell receptor beta chains were read from a single sample in a study of T cell repertoires in cytomegalovirus infection. TCRdb reprocessed the reads with MiXCR, giving one entry per CDR3 protein. The sample lists about 180,000 distinct CDR3 sequences, approximately 15% occurring once. The sequenced sample consisted of PBMCs. Receptor source: a human donor in good health (CMV status not recorded). Some clones in this sample may be carry-over from other donors' samples. The CDR3 runs from the conserved cysteine through the conserved F or W. Each record gives: clone size, J gene, V gene, D gene, CDR3 DNA, CDR3 protein. The D gene is left open where the match is weak. Some rows have no size entry. The others give once, few or many, or a class for an expanded clone.

clone_size: few; j_call: TRBJ2-1; v_call: TRBV10-3; d_call: .; cdr3_nt: TGTGCCACCTCCAGTGTTCACTACAATGAGCAGTTCTTC; cdr3_aa: CATSSVHYNEQFF
clone_size: .; j_call: TRBJ1-2; v_call: TRBV6-5; d_call: .; cdr3_nt: TGTGCCAGCGTGGGACCTAACTATGGCTACACCTTC; cdr3_aa: CASVGPNYGYTF
clone_size: many; j_call: TRBJ2-7; v_call: TRBV5-4; d_call: TRBD1; cdr3_nt: TGTGCCAGCAGCCGTACGACAGGGGGGTCCTACGAGCAGTACTTC; cdr3_aa: CASSRTTGGSYEQYF
clone_size: many; j_call: TRBJ2-1; v_call: TRBV7-2; d_call: .; cdr3_nt: TGTGCCAGCAGTTTCCCACAGGGTAAGCAGTTCTTC; cdr3_aa: CASSFPQGKQFF
clone_size: .; j_call: TRBJ2-1; v_call: TRBV6-2/TRBV6-3; d_call: .; cdr3_nt: TGTGCCAGCAGTTATTGGCAGGGCTATGAGCAGTTCTTC; cdr3_aa: CASSYWQGYEQFF
clone_size: many; j_call: TRBJ1-2; v_call: TRBV7-3; d_call: TRBD1; cdr3_nt: TGTGCCAGCAGCTTAAGAGGACAGGGGGTTAGTGGCTACACCTTC; cdr3_aa: CASSLRGQGVSGYTF
clone_size: .; j_call: TRBJ2-5; v_call: TRBV29-1; d_call: .; cdr3_nt: TGCAGCGTTGAAGGGGGGGTACGTGGGGAGACCCAGTACTTC; cdr3_aa: CSVEGGVRGETQYF
clone_size: many; j_call: TRBJ1-4; v_call: TRBV7-6; d_call: .; cdr3_nt: TGTGCCAGCAGCTTATTGGGGGTCACTAATGAAAAACTGTTTTTT; cdr3_aa: CASSLLGVTNEKLFF
clone_size: .; j_call: TRBJ1-2; v_call: TRBV6-6; d_call: .; cdr3_nt: TGTGCCAGCTCCCAATCCGTTTGGGCGGACTATGGCTACACCTTC; cdr3_aa: CASSQSVWADYGYTF
clone_size: few; j_call: TRBJ1-2; v_call: TRBV29-1; d_call: .; cdr3_nt: TGCAGCGTTGGTATAAGGGGCGGCTACACCTTC; cdr3_aa: CSVGIRGGYTF
clone_size: .; j_call: TRBJ2-5; v_call: TRBV20-1; d_call: TRBD2; cdr3_nt: TGCAGTGCTCCGACTAGCGGGTTACAAGAGACCCAGTACTTC; cdr3_aa: CSAPTSGLQETQYF
clone_size: many; j_call: TRBJ1-5; v_call: TRBV7-2; d_call: .; cdr3_nt: TGTGCCAGCAGCTTGACCGAAAGAAGCAATCAGCCCCAGCATTTT; cdr3_aa: CASSLTERSNQPQHF
clone_size: .; j_call: TRBJ1-6; v_call: TRBV5-1; d_call: .; cdr3_nt: TGCGCCAGCAGCTGGGGGACAAGGGGAGGTCCCAATTCACCCCTCCACTTT; cdr3_aa: CASSWGTRGGPNSPLHF
clone_size: many; j_call: TRBJ1-1; v_call: TRBV6-1; d_call: .; cdr3_nt: TGTGCCAGCAGTCTAAGACAGGCCCCCGGGAACACTGAAGCTTTCTTT; cdr3_aa: CASSLRQAPGNTEAFF
clone_size: .; j_call: TRBJ2-7; v_call: TRBV9; d_call: TRBD2; cdr3_nt: TGTGCCAGCAGCGCCTCCGGGACTAACGTAGGGCAGTACTTC; cdr3_aa: CASSASGTNVGQYF
clone_size: few; j_call: TRBJ1-4; v_call: TRBV28; d_call: .; cdr3_nt: TGTGCCAGCCGAACCCGACCAAATGAAAAACTGTTTTTT; cdr3_aa: CASRTRPNEKLFF
clone_size: many; j_call: TRBJ2-5; v_call: TRBV7-2; d_call: .; cdr3_nt: TGTGCCAGCAGCCGACAGGGAGGGGAAGAGACCCAGTACTTC; cdr3_aa: CASSRQGGEETQYF
clone_size: .; j_call: TRBJ2-5; v_call: TRBV11-2; d_call: .; cdr3_nt: TGTGCCAGCAGCTTAGACGGGGGCAGGGATGAGACCCAGTACTTC; cdr3_aa: CASSLDGGRDETQYF
clone_size: many; j_call: TRBJ2-7; v_call: TRBV7-2; d_call: TRBD2; cdr3_nt: TGTGTAAGACGGGACTACTCCTACGAGCAGTACTTC; cdr3_aa: CVRRDYSYEQYF
clone_size: many; j_call: TRBJ2-3; v_call: TRBV7-2; d_call: .; cdr3_nt: TGTGCCAGCAGCCCCGGCCCCGGGAAGTATTTT; cdr3_aa: CASSPGPGKYF
clone_size: many; j_call: TRBJ2-1; v_call: TRBV7-9; d_call: TRBD2; cdr3_nt: TGTGCCAGCAGCTCTCCGACTAGCGGAACCTACAATGAGCAGTTCTTC; cdr3_aa: CASSSPTSGTYNEQFF
clone_size: many; j_call: TRBJ2-2; v_call: TRBV28; d_call: TRBD1; cdr3_nt: TGTGCCAGCAGTTTCCAGGGGGCGAACACCGGGGAGCTGTTTTTT; cdr3_aa: CASSFQGANTGELFF
clone_size: .; j_call: TRBJ2-1; v_call: TRBV7-6; d_call: .; cdr3_nt: TGTGCCAGCAGCTTAGGACAGGCGGGGAATGAGCAGTGCTTC; cdr3_aa: CASSLGQAGNEQCF
clone_size: .; j_call: TRBJ2-6; v_call: TRBV28; d_call: TRBD1; cdr3_nt: TGTGCCAGCAGCTCCCCCGCCTCTGGACAGGCTGGGGCCAACGTCCTGACTTTC; cdr3_aa: CASSSPASGQAGANVLTF
clone_size: many; j_call: TRBJ1-1; v_call: TRBV7-9; d_call: .; cdr3_nt: TGTGCCAGCAGCGCCAGGGACACTGAAGCTTTCTTT; cdr3_aa: CASSARDTEAFF
clone_size: many; j_call: TRBJ1-2; v_call: TRBV7-2; d_call: TRBD1; cdr3_nt: TGTGCCAGCAGGAACACAGGGGGCCATGGCTACACCTTC; cdr3_aa: CASRNTGGHGYTF
clone_size: .; j_call: TRBJ1-5; v_call: TRBV28; d_call: .; cdr3_nt: TGTGCCAGCAGTACATCCGGGACATATCAGCCCCAGCATTTT; cdr3_aa: CASSTSGTYQPQHF
clone_size: many; j_call: TRBJ1-1; v_call: TRBV19; d_call: .; cdr3_nt: TGTGCCAGTACCACAACCGACACCCCGAGGACTGAAGCTTTCTTT; cdr3_aa: CASTTTDTPRTEAFF
clone_size: few; j_call: TRBJ2-1; v_call: TRBV29-1; d_call: .; cdr3_nt: TGCAGCGCCCGGACGAATTCAGGGACCAATGAGCAGTTCTTC; cdr3_aa: CSARTNSGTNEQFF
clone_size: many; j_call: TRBJ2-7; v_call: TRBV18; d_call: .; cdr3_nt: TGTGCCAGCTCACCAAAATTCACAGACCTTTACGAGCAGTACTTC; cdr3_aa: CASSPKFTDLYEQYF
clone_size: many; j_call: TRBJ2-2; v_call: TRBV24-1; d_call: .; cdr3_nt: TGTGCCACCAGTCTTACGGGACTCTCGACCGGGGAGCTGTTTTTT; cdr3_aa: CATSLTGLSTGELFF
clone_size: .; j_call: TRBJ1-2; v_call: TRBV20-1; d_call: .; cdr3_nt: TGCAGTGCTAAAACAGGGATTGGCTACACCTTC; cdr3_aa: CSAKTGIGYTF
clone_size: many; j_call: TRBJ2-6; v_call: TRBV7-8; d_call: .; cdr3_nt: TGTGCCAGCAGCTTCGGGGATACTGGGGCCAACGTCCTGACTTTC; cdr3_aa: CASSFGDTGANVLTF
clone_size: many; j_call: TRBJ2-1; v_call: TRBV7-2; d_call: .; cdr3_nt: TGTGCCAGCAGCTTCCGGAGGAACCGGCCGGACAATGAGCAGTTCTTC; cdr3_aa: CASSFRRNRPDNEQFF
clone_size: many; j_call: TRBJ2-7; v_call: TRBV7-8; d_call: .; cdr3_nt: TGTGCCAGCAGCTCACCCGGGGAGCAGTACTTC; cdr3_aa: CASSSPGEQYF
clone_size: many; j_call: TRBJ2-3; v_call: TRBV7-2; d_call: TRBD2; cdr3_nt: TGTGCCAGCAGCCTCGGACTAGCGGGAGGATTCACAGATACGCAGTATTTT; cdr3_aa: CASSLGLAGGFTDTQYF
clone_size: few; j_call: TRBJ2-6; v_call: TRBV5-6; d_call: .; cdr3_nt: TGTGCCAGCGCTCCGGGGCGCTCTGGGGCCAACGTCCTGACTTTC; cdr3_aa: CASAPGRSGANVLTF
clone_size: .; j_call: TRBJ2-1; v_call: TRBV29-1; d_call: .; cdr3_nt: TGCAGCGTGACGGGAGAATCCTACAATGAGCAGTTCTTC; cdr3_aa: CSVTGESYNEQFF
clone_size: many; j_call: TRBJ2-2; v_call: TRBV7-3; d_call: .; cdr3_nt: TGTGCCAGCAGGAAAGCGGACGTCCTTTTCAACACCGGGGAGCTGTTTTTT; cdr3_aa: CASRKADVLFNTGELFF
clone_size: many; j_call: TRBJ1-6; v_call: TRBV4-2; d_call: .; cdr3_nt: TGTGCCAGCAGCCAAGGAGGGGTTCCCAATTCACCCCTCCACTTT; cdr3_aa: CASSQGGVPNSPLHF
clone_size: many; j_call: TRBJ1-5; v_call: TRBV7-2; d_call: TRBD1; cdr3_nt: TGTGCCAGCAGCCGCCTCACAGGGGGCAATCAGCCCCAGCATTTT; cdr3_aa: CASSRLTGGNQPQHF
clone_size: .; j_call: TRBJ2-7; v_call: TRBV20-1; d_call: .; cdr3_nt: TGCAGTGGGTGTAGCGGTCCCTACGAGCAGTACTTC; cdr3_aa: CSGCSGPYEQYF
clone_size: .; j_call: TRBJ1-2; v_call: TRBV20-1; d_call: .; cdr3_nt: TGCAGTGCTAGTATAGGAGGCCGTTCCTACTATGGCTACACCTTC; cdr3_aa: CSASIGGRSYYGYTF
clone_size: .; j_call: TRBJ2-3; v_call: TRBV5-4; d_call: .; cdr3_nt: TGTGCCAGCAGTTCGAGACAGCGAACGCTCACAGATACGCAGTATTTT; cdr3_aa: CASSSRQRTLTDTQYF
clone_size: few; j_call: TRBJ2-6; v_call: TRBV6-2/TRBV6-3; d_call: TRBD1; cdr3_nt: TGTGCCAGCAGTGGGACAGCGCCTTTCTCTGGGGCCAACGTCCTGACTTTC; cdr3_aa: CASSGTAPFSGANVLTF
clone_size: many; j_call: TRBJ2-6; v_call: TRBV7-2; d_call: .; cdr3_nt: TGTGCCAGCAGCTTAGCTGGGGCACTTTCCCCCTCTGGGGCCAACGTCCTGACTTTC; cdr3_aa: CASSLAGALSPSGANVLTF
clone_size: .; j_call: TRBJ1-1; v_call: TRBV6-6; d_call: .; cdr3_nt: TGTGCCATCGGGGAGGGTGAAGCTTTCTTT; cdr3_aa: CAIGEGEAFF
clone_size: few; j_call: TRBJ2-7; v_call: TRBV6-2/TRBV6-3; d_call: .; cdr3_nt: TGTGCCGTCCGGGACAAAGGGCTCGAGCAGTACTTC; cdr3_aa: CAVRDKGLEQYF
clone_size: many; j_call: TRBJ1-2; v_call: TRBV6-5; d_call: TRBD1; cdr3_nt: TGTGCCAGCAGGCCCGACCGACAGGGCTCCTATGGCTACACCTTC; cdr3_aa: CASRPDRQGSYGYTF
clone_size: .; j_call: TRBJ2-7; v_call: TRBV5-4; d_call: .; cdr3_nt: TGTGCCAGCAGCTTGGAAAGTGGCAGGGGAAGCTACGAGCAGTACTTC; cdr3_aa: CASSLESGRGSYEQYF
clone_size: many; j_call: TRBJ2-7; v_call: TRBV7-2; d_call: .; cdr3_nt: TGTGCCAGCAGCTTCACGTGGGACCTCGAGCAGTACTTC; cdr3_aa: CASSFTWDLEQYF
clone_size: few; j_call: TRBJ2-1; v_call: TRBV4-2; d_call: .; cdr3_nt: TGTGCCAGCAGCCAAGTATTCCAGGCAGCCAGGGATTACAATGAGCAGTTCTTC; cdr3_aa: CASSQVFQAARDYNEQFF
clone_size: few; j_call: TRBJ2-5; v_call: TRBV14; d_call: .; cdr3_nt: TGTGCCAGCAGCCAAAGACAGCCGAGAGCGACCCAGTACTTC; cdr3_aa: CASSQRQPRATQYF
clone_size: .; j_call: TRBJ1-1; v_call: TRBV6-1; d_call: .; cdr3_nt: TGTGCCAGCAGCCGAAGACTTAGTCGCACTGAAGCTTTCTTT; cdr3_aa: CASSRRLSRTEAFF
clone_size: many; j_call: TRBJ2-7; v_call: TRBV12-3/TRBV12-4; d_call: .; cdr3_nt: TGTGCCAGCAGTTTAGGGGGGTCGTTTGGGCAATCGGGCGAGCAGTACTTC; cdr3_aa: CASSLGGSFGQSGEQYF